This T cell receptor (beta chain) originates from a study of cytomegalovirus exposure and HLA in healthy donors. For the study at large: Across more than 350 genotyped donors, just over 80% landed in the Caucasian-associated ancestry cluster.

The CDR3 is 18 residues long. Germline CDR1 and CDR2: MNHEY and SMNVEV (reference sequence). 60 Vbeta and 13 Jbeta primers were used in PCR. Profiled with immunoSEQ multiplex PCR; TCRdb holds only in-frame clones, not every one. The table lists under 200,000 clones, over 80% of them singletons. The chain combines TRBV27 with TRBJ2-5, with 13 bases that match TRBD2. The assigned J gene may be wrong: the sequence end matches TRBJ2-7 better. This sequence was found in a male donor in good health and CMV-seropositive. The sample consisted of PBMCs. For the CDR3, the DNA is TGTGCCAGCAGTTCCTGGACTAGCGGGAGAAGGGTGTCCTACGAGCAGTACTTC. Its translation is CASSSWTSGRRVSYEQYF.